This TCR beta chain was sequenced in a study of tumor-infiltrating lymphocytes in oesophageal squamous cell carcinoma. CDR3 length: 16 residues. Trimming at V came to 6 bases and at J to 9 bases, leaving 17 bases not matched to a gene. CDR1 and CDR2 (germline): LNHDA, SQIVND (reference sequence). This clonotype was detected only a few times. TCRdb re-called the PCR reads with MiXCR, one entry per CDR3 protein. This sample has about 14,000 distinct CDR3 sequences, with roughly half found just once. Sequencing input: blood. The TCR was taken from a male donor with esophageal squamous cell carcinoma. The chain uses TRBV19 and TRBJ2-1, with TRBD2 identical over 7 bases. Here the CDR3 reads CASRVGLGRGGGEQFF. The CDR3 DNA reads TGTGCCAGTAGGGTGGGTCTAGGCCGGGGCGGGGGTGAGCAGTTCTTC. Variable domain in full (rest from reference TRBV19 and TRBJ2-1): DGGITQSPKYLFRKEGQNVTLSCEQNLNHDAMYWYRQDPGQGLRLIYYSQIVNDFQKGDIAEGYSVSREKKESFPLTVTSAQKNPTAFYLCASRVGLGRGGGEQFFGPGTRLTVL.